This T cell receptor (beta chain) appears in the sequencing data of a study of shared clonotypes between healthy human individuals. The overall study: Samples came from two female and a few male donors aged 18 to 49.

Deep-level running was used for the assay. The repertoire was sequenced with immunoSEQ multiplex PCR; TCRdb's copy has only in-frame clones and lacks some. Of over 95,000 clones listed, approximately 51% are singletons. The CDR3 contains 14 residues. CDR1 and CDR2 (germline): MDHEN, SYDVKM. The V end lost 3 bases, the J end lost 5 bases, and 11 bases lay between the germline ends. The chain employs TRBV28 and TRBJ2-1; D uncertain. The specimen sequenced was PBMCs. The TCR sequence derives from a woman aged 40 to 50 in good health. Some clones in this sample may be carry-over from other donors' samples. DNA for the CDR3: TGTGCCAGCAGTTTCACTGTAAAACACAATGAGCAGTTCTTC. This codes for CASSFTVKHNEQFF.